The rows below give T cell receptor beta chains drawn from one sample of a study of T cell responses to AZD1222 COVID-19 vaccine. The repertoire was sequenced with immunoSEQ multiplex PCR; TCRdb's copy has only in-frame clones and lacks some. The sample shows approximately 85,000 clones, about 86% of them seen only once. Here the sequenced sample was peripheral blood, taken on day 0 of AZD1222 vaccination. These receptor sequences come from an adult in good health. CDR3s include the opening cysteine and the closing phenylalanine or tryptophan. Only part of the rows carry a size: once, few, many, or a class if the clone is expanded.

NA	TRBV11-2	CASSHAGTGYEQYF
NA	TRBV30	CAWKTGPGANVLTF
few	TRBV6-1	CASSELAGGYNEQFF
once	TRBV5-1	CASSLVQGPNYGYTF
NA	TRBV7-4	CASCTAFDF
once	TRBV5-5	CASNPGTGGYGYTF
NA	TRBV28	CASSSGQGYGYTF
NA	TRBV4-1	CASSQDREINYGYTF
NA	TRBV4-1	CASSQDEGRRLFF
few	TRBV19	CASSGQVFPSGNTIYF
NA	TRBV6-1	CASSEFVGTEAFF
NA	TRBV7-9	CASSLNTRGSYNEQFF
NA	TRBV12-5	CASGYLGQGITFF
NA	TRBV7-2	CASSLRGQWGETQYF
once	TRBV6-5	CASTVQGAANTEAFF
once	TRBV19	CASSPGSVPNEKLFF
NA	TRBV2	CASSRQGSSYNEQFF
NA	TRBV7-8	CASSFDRGIEAFF
NA	TRBV2	CASRGGETQYF
NA	TRBV30	CAWGRGVASEAFF
NA	TRBV6-5	CASNRQGSTNEKLFF
few	TRBV6-4	CASSPSGGTDTQYF
NA	TRBV28	CASAGPGQGAREQYF
NA	TRBV19	CASSIVLGGNQPQHF
NA	TRBV19	CASSISLAKSYEQYF
NA	TRBV3-1/TRBV3-2	CASSQPEFF
NA	TRBV29-1	CSVRGSSYNEQFF
NA	TRBV27	CASHMKNSLRVGYNSPLHF
NA	TRBV11-3	CASSAVRGTEAFF
NA	TRBV13	CASSRGLAGVRDTQYF
NA	TRBV4-1	CASSQDLSGRNQPQHF
NA	TRBV3-1/TRBV3-2	CASSQISRISPLHF
few	TRBV10-3	CAISESLQGASGYTF
NA	TRBV3-1/TRBV3-2	CASSQGLAYNEQFF
NA	TRBV12-5	CASGLNRLYSGNTIYF
NA	TRBV7-2	CASSSSGGTEQFF
once	TRBV11-2	CASSPIGGRVGELFF
NA	TRBV6-2/TRBV6-3	CASSYGQSNQPQHF
NA	TRBV12-3/TRBV12-4	CASSAGNTIYF
NA	TRBV24-1	CATSDWRTGDYGYTF
NA	TRBV6-5	CATSGGLSYNEQFF